This T cell receptor (beta chain) was observed in a study of cytomegalovirus exposure and HLA in healthy donors. Across the whole study: For the 300 to 450 genotyped donors, approximately 83% fell within the Caucasian-associated ancestry cluster.

There are many counts of this clone. The antigen is not known. Study-wide points: TCR beta V- and J-gene trimming, according to a later analysis, was linked to a missense DCLRE1C variant. Some segments of the V type, notably TRBV6-2 and TRBV6-3, were excluded as indistinguishable. Later on, analysis showed that most CMV-associated TCR beta chains appeared to be HLA-restricted.

Germline V gene lookup returns CDR1 SGHVS and CDR2 FNYEAQ. The junction had 6 bases not matched to a gene; V was cut back by 5 bases and J by 3 bases. This CDR3 has 15 residues. The PCR was carried out with 60 Vbeta primers and 13 Jbeta primers. Generated by immunoSEQ multiplex PCR, the TCRdb table keeps only in-frame clones and is missing some. The sample has 55,000 to 85,000 clones, roughly two thirds seen once. The sequenced sample consisted of PBMCs. The sequence was collected from a woman aged 45 to 65 in good health and CMV-seronegative. The chain joins TRBV7-6 to TRBJ2-7; 11 bases match TRBD2. The CDR3 nucleotides read TGTGCCAGCAGCATAACGGGACTAGCGGACTACGAGCAGTACTTC. Its translation: CASSITGLADYEQYF.